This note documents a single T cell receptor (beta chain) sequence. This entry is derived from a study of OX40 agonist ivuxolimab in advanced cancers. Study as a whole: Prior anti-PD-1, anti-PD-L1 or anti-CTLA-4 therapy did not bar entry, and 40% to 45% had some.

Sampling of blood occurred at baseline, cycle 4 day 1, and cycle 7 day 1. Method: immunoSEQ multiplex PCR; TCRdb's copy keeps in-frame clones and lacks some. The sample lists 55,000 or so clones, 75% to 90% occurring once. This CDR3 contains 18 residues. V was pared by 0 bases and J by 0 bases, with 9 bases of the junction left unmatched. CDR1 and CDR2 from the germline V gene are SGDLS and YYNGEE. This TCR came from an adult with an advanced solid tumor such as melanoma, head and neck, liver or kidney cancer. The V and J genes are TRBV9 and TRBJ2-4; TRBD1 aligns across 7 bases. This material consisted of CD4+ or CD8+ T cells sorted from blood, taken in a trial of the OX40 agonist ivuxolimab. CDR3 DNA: TGTGCCAGCAGCGTAGGTCAGGGACAGATACTAGCCAAAAACATTCAGTACTTC. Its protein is CASSVGQGQILAKNIQYF.